This TCR beta chain was captured by sequencing in a study of human CD4 T cells and Enterobacteriaceae. Deep-level sequencing, detecting one cell in 200,000, covered ex vivo memory CD4+. Only in-frame clones appear in the TCRdb table, and some are missing; sequencing was by immunoSEQ multiplex PCR. The sample shows some 26,000 clones, approximately 81% of them seen only once. All CD4+ cells other than CD45RA+CCR7+CD95- naive cells were sorted as memory, over 98% pure. Total CD4+ T cells and monocytes came from CD4/CD14 microbead positive selection. Sorting first excluded CD8+, CD14+, CD16+, CD56+, CD19+ and CD25-bright cells. With 1 base removed from V and 5 bases from J, the gap between germline ends came to 16 bases. The CDR3 is made up of 16 amino acids. Germline V gene sequence: CDR1 SGHDN, CDR2 FVKESK.

The chain employs TRBV14 and TRBJ2-3; perhaps TRBD2 as D (5 bases). The sequence was obtained from a human donor in good health. Sequenced input: memory CD4+ T cells from blood. Here the CDR3 reads CASSQGVRLARDTQYF. In DNA, the CDR3 is TGTGCCAGCAGCCAAGGTGTCCGGCTAGCTAGAGATACGCAGTATTTT.